This T cell receptor beta chain was found in a study of T-cell reconstitution after alpha-beta-depleted transplantation in children. Unique molecular identifiers were built into the TCRbeta library. TCRdb itself ran the PCR reads through MiXCR, one entry per CDR3 protein. The table lists a few hundred thousand distinct CDR3 sequences, approximately 7% of them singletons. The sample holds many counts of this clonotype. The V gene's germline CDR1 is DFQATT and CDR2 SNEGSKA (reference sequence). V lost 0 bases to trimming and J lost 2 bases, with 11 bases between them. The CDR3 spans 14 residues. Sample: PBMCs, taken before TCRalphabeta/CD19-depleted stem cell transplant. The TCR originated in a boy younger than 10 with acute lymphoblastic leukemia, due to receive a stem cell transplant. The V and J genes are TRBV20-1 and TRBJ2-7; D remains unclear. CDR3 loop: CSARDLGLAYEQYF. CDR3 coding DNA: TGCAGTGCTAGAGATCTTGGCCTTGCCTACGAGCAGTACTTC.